What follows are 28 T cell receptor beta chains derived from one specimen sequenced in a study of glioma-infiltrating T cells. Using RNA template, CDR3s of TCR alpha and beta were amplified with iRepertoire arm-PCR. TCRdb analysed the multiplex PCR reads with MiXCR anew, one entry per CDR3 protein. The sample includes 300,000 to 450,000 distinct CDR3 sequences, more than 35% of them seen just once. The material sequenced was glioma tissue, nonneoplastic brain tissue, or PBMCs (not recorded which). These receptors all stem from a human donor with low-grade glioma or glioblastoma, undergoing nonglioma brain surgery, or in good health (not recorded which).

V and J are TRBV16 and TRBJ1-2; a weak D match, TRBD1 (5 bases). V lost 3 bases, J lost 5 bases, and 13 bases lay in between. The CDR3 spans 14 residues. Germline lookup yields CDR1 KGHSY and CDR2 FQNENV. The CDR3 nucleotides are TGTGCCAGCAGCCACCTACCGGGACTTTATGGCTACACCTTC. It specifies CASSHLPGLYGYTF.

V is TRBV19 and J is TRBJ2-1, with a tentative D call TRBD2 (5 bases). V lost 2 bases and J lost 3, with 11 bases in between. Germline CDR1 is LNHDA and CDR2 is SQIVND (reference sequence). The CDR3 has 15 amino acids. CDR3 nucleotides: TGTGCCAGTAGTATAAACGGAGGAGGCTACAATGAGCAGTTCTTC. It is translated as CASSINGGGYNEQFF.

Details on this clonotype: This clone may be a read error of a much larger clone one base away. V is TRBV20-1 and J is TRBJ2-1, with D possibly being TRBD2 (6 bases). Trimming shortened V by 8 bases and J by 2 bases, and 19 bases separated the two germline ends. Germline assignment: CDR1 DFQATT and CDR2 SNEGSKA (reference sequence). The CDR3 length is 15 residues. The CDR3 reads CSTPGAGSPYNEQFF. The CDR3 DNA sequence: TGCAGTACACCCGGTGCGGGGAGCCCCTACAATGAGCAGTTCTTC.

The chain is built from TRBV5-4 and TRBJ2-3; D ambiguous. This CDR3 comprises 13 residues. Trimming stripped 3 bases from V and 5 bases from J, with 10 bases between. Looked up from germline, CDR1 is SGHNT and CDR2 is YYREEE (reference sequence). CDR3 sequence (DNA): TGTGCCAGCAGCTGGCCGGACCAAGATACGCAGTATTTT. This translates into CASSWPDQDTQYF.

With regard to this clonotype: The conserved phenylalanine or tryptophan normally closing the CDR3 is absent here, so this likely arose from a read error. V and J are TRBV28 and TRBJ1-1; 7 nucleotides line up with TRBD1. V lost 5 bases, J lost 3 bases, and 9 bases stayed unmatched. CDR3 length: 15 residues. Germline CDR1 and CDR2: MDHEN and SYDVKM. The DNA of the CDR3 is TGTGCCAGCAGTCCCAACAGGGGACCCTACACTGAAGCTTTCTTA. Encoded protein: CASSPNRGPYTEAFL.

This clonotype was detected ten times or more. V usage is TRBV20-1 and J usage is TRBJ2-7; 11 bases map to TRBD1. Germline assignment: CDR1 DFQATT and CDR2 SNEGSKA (reference sequence). This CDR3 spans 14 amino acids. The J segment lost 5 bases and the V segment lost 3 bases, leaving 6 bases of the junction unmatched. The CDR3 bases are TGCAGTGCTAGTCGGGACAGGGGGGGCAACGAGCAGTACTTC. It is translated as CSASRDRGGNEQYF.

The chain links TRBV19 to TRBJ2-1; no reliable D call. The V end was cut by 3 bases, the J end by 0 bases, with 12 bases between. CDR1 and CDR2 (germline): LNHDA, SQIVND (reference sequence). The CDR3 has 16 amino acids. This chain's CDR3 is CASSMSLLGSYNEQFF. CDR3 sequence (DNA): TGTGCCAGTAGTATGTCTCTTCTGGGCTCCTACAATGAGCAGTTCTTC.

This clonotype turned up a few times. This chain uses TRBV29-1 with TRBJ1-4, with no clear D. Germline V gene lookup returns CDR1 SQVTM and CDR2 ANQGSEA. Trimming pared 5 bases from V and 5 bases from J, leaving 12 bases between. This CDR3 has 13 amino acids. The CDR3 spells CSVFTGRNEKLFF. Written as DNA, the CDR3 is TGCAGCGTTTTCACGGGGAGAAATGAAAAACTGTTTTTT. The full variable domain, with the rest looked up from reference TRBV29-1 and TRBJ1-4, is SAVISQKPSRDICQRGTSLTIQCQVDSQVTMMFWYRQQPGQSLTLIATANQGSEATYESGFVIDKFPISRPNLTFSTLTVSNMSPEDSSIYLCSVFTGRNEKLFFGSGTQLSVL.

The chain employs TRBV6-4 and TRBJ2-2; D might be TRBD2 (5 bases). The CDR3 runs 15 residues. CDR1 and CDR2 (germline): MRHNA, SNTAGT. With 9 bases removed from V and 6 bases from J, the gap between germline ends came to 20 bases. The CDR3 DNA sequence: TGTGCCAGTCGCTTTGGGAGAGGAGGCCCCGGGGAGCTGTTTTTT. This codes for CASRFGRGGPGELFF.

The genes are TRBV12-3 or TRBV12-4 and TRBJ2-1, with 10 bases lining up with TRBD2. The CDR3 extends over 15 amino acids. Trimming at V came to 5 bases and at J to 5 bases, leaving 6 bases not matched to a gene. CDR3 sequence reads: CASSPLAGMHNEQFF. CDR3 sequence (DNA): TGTGCCAGCAGTCCACTAGCGGGAATGCACAATGAGCAGTTCTTC.

This rearrangement joins TRBV20-1 to TRBJ2-5, with 15 bases lining up with TRBD2. This CDR3 is built from 18 residues. The J segment lost 5 bases and the V segment lost 0 bases, leaving 10 bases of the junction unmatched. The germline V gene encodes CDR1 DFQATT and CDR2 SNEGSKA (reference sequence). The CDR3 spells CSARDPRRTSGRDETQYF. The CDR3 bases are TGCAGTGCTAGAGATCCTAGAAGGACTAGCGGGAGGGATGAGACCCAGTACTTC.

Details on this clonotype: Possible read error: a much larger clone is one base away. The chain carries TRBV6-1 and TRBJ2-3; D possibly corresponds to TRBD2 (5 bases). The CDR3 spans 13 residues. CDR1 MNHNS and CDR2 SASEGT come from the germline V gene. The germline V and J ends were trimmed by 8 bases and 2 bases, with 11 bases remaining between them. CDR3 in amino acids: CASDEGLTDTQYF. The CDR3 DNA follows: TGTGCCAGCGATGAGGGTCTCACAGATACGCAGTATTTT.

The V call is TRBV19, the J call TRBJ1-1; D gene uncertain. Germline V gene lookup returns CDR1 LNHDA and CDR2 SQIVND (reference sequence). The CDR3 sequence is 13 residues long. Trimming removed 2 bases at V and 5 bases at J, with 9 bases between. The CDR3 reads CASSISRVTEAFF. As DNA, the CDR3 is TGTGCCAGTAGTATAAGTAGAGTTACTGAAGCTTTCTTT.

In this sample, this clonotype turned up many times. The chain is built from TRBV6-1 and TRBJ1-5; the D is unclear. CDR1 MNHNS and CDR2 SASEGT come from the germline V gene. This CDR3 has 14 amino acids. Trimming removed 8 bases at V and 4 bases at J, with 15 bases between. The CDR3 DNA reads TGTGCCAGCTTCACCCGGGAGATGAATCAGCCCCAGCATTTT. Translation gives CASFTREMNQPQHF.

Concerning this clonotype itself: Germline is not matched at one junction end, which may reflect a read error. The CDR3 DNA follows: TGTGCCAGCAGTTACGGGACTACTAGCTCCTACAAGCAGTACTTC. It is translated as CASSYGTTSSYKQYF. V gene TRBV6-2 or TRBV6-3 combines with J gene TRBJ2-7, with 7 bases matching TRBD2. The germline V gene has CDR1 MNHEY and CDR2 SVGEGT. The CDR3 has 15 residues.

This clonotype was seen repeatedly, ten times or more. V and J are TRBV7-8 and TRBJ1-5; no definite D call. The V end was cut by 4 bases, the J end by 4 bases, with 8 bases between. CDR3 length equals 13 residues. Germline CDR1 reads SGHVS; CDR2 reads FQNEAQ. The CDR3 region has the DNA TGTGCCAGCAGCTCCGACCGGAATCAGCCCCAGCATTTT. Translating it yields CASSSDRNQPQHF.

This clonotype showed up just a few times. The J gene is TRBJ1-5, the V gene TRBV12-3 or TRBV12-4; no clear D gene. Trimming pared 8 bases from V and 5 bases from J, leaving 19 bases between. There are 15 residues in the CDR3. In nucleotides, the CDR3 is TGTGCCAGCCGATCCTCCTGGGGAACCTATCAGCCCCAGCATTTT. Amino acid sequence: CASRSSWGTYQPQHF.

This clonotype was counted a few times. The V and J genes are TRBV6-1 and TRBJ2-1; D is uncertain. Trimming cost V 7 bases and J 3 bases, with 10 bases left between them. The CDR3 runs 13 residues. Germline V gene data show CDR1 as MNHNS and CDR2 as SASEGT. The CDR3 coding sequence is TGTGCCAGCACCGCAACCCTCTACAATGAGCAGTTCTTC. Protein: CASTATLYNEQFF.

This clonotype was counted a few times. The chain couples TRBV6-5 to TRBJ2-3, with D uncertain. CDR3 length: 14 amino acids. The V gene's germline CDR1 is MNHEY and CDR2 SVGAGI. V lost 2 bases and J lost 7, with 13 bases in between. This CDR3 is CASSYAPPRNTQYF. DNA of the CDR3: TGTGCCAGCAGTTACGCCCCCCCGAGGAATACGCAGTATTTT.

This clonotype was counted only a few times. The CDR3 loop reads CASSQYTSASYEQYF. Written as DNA, the CDR3 is TGTGCCAGCAGCCAGTATACTAGCGCGAGCTACGAGCAGTACTTC. V is TRBV3-1 and J is TRBJ2-7, with 7 bases that match TRBD2. Trimming at V came to 3 bases and at J to 3 bases, leaving 8 bases not matched to a gene. This CDR3 spans 15 amino acids. Looked up from germline, CDR1 is LGHDT and CDR2 is YNNKEL (reference sequence).

On this clonotype itself: A read error is possible here, since a much larger clone lies one base away. This chain links TRBV27 with TRBJ1-1; 7 bases are a match to TRBD1. The trim removed 7 bases at V and 1 base at J, leaving 21 bases unmatched. The germline gives CDR1 MNHEY, CDR2 SMNVEV (reference sequence). CDR3 length: 19 amino acids. As DNA, the CDR3 is TGTGCCAGCAATGCTTTCCGAGGGGGCCAAAGGACGACGAACACTGAAGCTTTCTTT. Translating it yields CASNAFRGGQRTTNTEAFF.

The sample holds many counts of this clonotype. The rearrangement uses TRBV6-1 and TRBJ2-5; D is uncertain. V was shortened by 8 bases and J by 5 bases, with 12 bases between the two germline ends. The CDR3 runs to 12 residues. Germline V gene lookup returns CDR1 MNHNS and CDR2 SASEGT. CDR3 bases: TGTGCCAGCTCCGTGACCTGGGAGACCCAGTACTTC. Translation gives CASSVTWETQYF.

The chain employs TRBV7-2 and TRBJ2-7; D unresolved. The V end lost 4 bases, the J end lost 4 bases, and 11 bases lay between the germline ends. In germline, CDR1 is SGHTA, CDR2 FQGNSA. The length of the CDR3 is 13 residues. The CDR3 reads CASSSDRFYEQYF. CDR3 coding DNA: TGTGCCAGCAGCTCAGACCGCTTTTACGAGCAGTACTTC.

A few counts support this clonotype. This chain connects TRBV4-1 to TRBJ1-1; D is perhaps TRBD1 (5 bases). Between the trimmed V and J ends, which lost 1 base and 7 bases, there was a span of 13 bases. CDR3 size: 14 residues. Per germline, CDR1 MGHRA and CDR2 YSYEKL. The CDR3 reads CASSQAGGRGEAFF. The CDR3 DNA reads TGCGCCAGCAGCCAAGCGGGAGGGAGGGGTGAAGCTTTCTTT.

This clonotype was found many times. The CDR3 bases are TGTGCCAGCAGTTCCCTGATGAAGACCCAGTACTTC. It specifies CASSSLMKTQYF. The J gene is TRBJ2-5, the V gene TRBV6-2 or TRBV6-3, with D hard to call. Deletions cut 4 bases from V and 6 bases from J, with 9 bases between. Germline values: CDR1 MNHEY, CDR2 SVGEGT. The CDR3 is made up of 12 amino acids.

This clonotype was seen a handful of times. The rearrangement uses TRBV20-1 and TRBJ2-7; 12 bases agree with TRBD2. Germline CDR1 DFQATT, CDR2 SNEGSKA (reference sequence). V lost 0 bases, J lost 7 bases, and 7 bases stayed unmatched. The CDR3 consists of 15 residues. The CDR3 nucleotides are TGCAGTGCTAGAGATCAGACTAGCGGGAGTCTGGAGCAGTACTTC. As protein: CSARDQTSGSLEQYF.

The chain is built from TRBV27 and TRBJ2-5; TRBD2 matches at 8 bases. The CDR3 contains 16 residues. Unmatched junction bases numbered 8, after V lost 3 bases and J lost 2 bases. The germline gives CDR1 MNHEY, CDR2 SMNVEV (reference sequence). The CDR3 DNA sequence: TGTGCCAGCAGTTTGGGGTTAGCGGGATGGCAAGAGACCCAGTACTTC. Amino acid sequence: CASSLGLAGWQETQYF.

Turning to this clonotype: This clone may be a read error of a much larger clone one base away. This sequence joins TRBV27 and TRBJ2-1; TRBD2 is a possible D gene (6 bases). The germline V gene has CDR1 MNHEY and CDR2 SMNVEV (reference sequence). V was cut by 3 bases and J by 4 bases, with 13 bases left in between. The CDR3 is 15 amino acids. Written as DNA, the CDR3 is TGTGCCAGCAGTTTGCTCGGGAGTCTGTACAATGAGCAGTTCTTC. Its protein product is CASSLLGSLYNEQFF.